This entry concerns a single TCR beta chain. This sample was taken from a study of technical replicates of blood from several donors. The assay was immunoSEQ multiplex PCR, and TCRdb's table has in-frame clones only and misses some. The sample has about 80,000 clones, around 97% seen once; the top ten hold 0.18%. Per the germline V gene, CDR1 is SGHNT and CDR2 is YENEEA. V lost 5 bases and J lost 2, with 7 bases in between. The CDR3 is 12 residues long. The chain joins TRBV11-3 to TRBJ2-7; perhaps TRBD2 as D (5 bases). Sequencing used T cells isolated from PBMCs. The TCR comes from a human donor in good health. The DNA for the CDR3 is TGTGCCAGCAGCCCCGGGACCTACGAGCAGTACTTC. Translation: CASSPGTYEQYF.